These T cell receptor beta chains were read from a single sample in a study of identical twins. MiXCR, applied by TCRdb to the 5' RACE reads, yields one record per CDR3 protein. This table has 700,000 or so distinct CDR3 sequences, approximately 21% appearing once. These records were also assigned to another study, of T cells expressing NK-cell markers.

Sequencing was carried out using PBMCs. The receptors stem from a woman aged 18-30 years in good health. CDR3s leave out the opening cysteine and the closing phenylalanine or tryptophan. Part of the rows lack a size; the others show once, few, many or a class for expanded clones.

cdr3_aa: AISDRLANNEQF; v_call: TRBV10-3; j_call: TRBJ2-1; clone_size: many
cdr3_aa: ASSDNPFY; v_call: TRBV3-1; j_call: TRBJ2-4; clone_size: -
cdr3_aa: ASSANSPHNEQF; v_call: TRBV27; j_call: TRBJ2-1; clone_size: many
cdr3_aa: ATSRDAGSGNTIY; v_call: TRBV15; j_call: TRBJ1-3; clone_size: few
cdr3_aa: ATTLTSGRWGEQF; v_call: TRBV5-1; j_call: TRBJ2-1; clone_size: many
cdr3_aa: ASSPPGQGPRAF; v_call: TRBV27; j_call: TRBJ1-1; clone_size: -
cdr3_aa: ASSYYSGLYNEQF; v_call: TRBV6-5; j_call: TRBJ2-1; clone_size: many
cdr3_aa: ASTGDGNYNEQF; v_call: TRBV5-1; j_call: TRBJ2-1; clone_size: few
cdr3_aa: ASSLGGQRIETQY; v_call: TRBV28; j_call: TRBJ2-5; clone_size: -
cdr3_aa: ASSAGNLYNEQF; v_call: TRBV6-1; j_call: TRBJ2-1; clone_size: many
cdr3_aa: ASSPVVLKVFFNEQF; v_call: TRBV7-2; j_call: TRBJ2-1; clone_size: -
cdr3_aa: ASSPSRSSEAF; v_call: TRBV18; j_call: TRBJ1-1; clone_size: -
cdr3_aa: ASSDGGNTEAF; v_call: TRBV2; j_call: TRBJ1-1; clone_size: -
cdr3_aa: ASSIRSTRVEQY; v_call: TRBV27; j_call: TRBJ2-7; clone_size: -
cdr3_aa: SARDRGGDYSPLH; v_call: TRBV20-1; j_call: TRBJ1-6; clone_size: -
cdr3_aa: SAISGRSTDTQY; v_call: TRBV20-1; j_call: TRBJ2-3; clone_size: -
cdr3_aa: ASIPVGGADTQY; v_call: TRBV5-1; j_call: TRBJ2-3; clone_size: once
cdr3_aa: AISGTENTEAF; v_call: TRBV10-3; j_call: TRBJ1-1; clone_size: few
cdr3_aa: ASSWGTGGVADTQY; v_call: TRBV27; j_call: TRBJ2-3; clone_size: many
cdr3_aa: ASSYGDRVGTEAF; v_call: TRBV6-5; j_call: TRBJ1-1; clone_size: -
cdr3_aa: ASSSPTGQGANEQF; v_call: TRBV5-1; j_call: TRBJ2-1; clone_size: few
cdr3_aa: ASSLEDRTGELF; v_call: TRBV12-3/TRBV12-4; j_call: TRBJ2-2; clone_size: many
cdr3_aa: ASSPSGGPSYEQY; v_call: TRBV11-1; j_call: TRBJ2-7; clone_size: -
cdr3_aa: SAFTGAGYT; v_call: TRBV20-1; j_call: TRBJ1-2; clone_size: -
cdr3_aa: SAMQGRLGDTQY; v_call: TRBV20-1; j_call: TRBJ2-3; clone_size: -
cdr3_aa: SANSGQGNTGELF; v_call: TRBV20-1; j_call: TRBJ2-2; clone_size: few
cdr3_aa: ASIEGPYGELF; v_call: TRBV7-9; j_call: TRBJ2-2; clone_size: few
cdr3_aa: ASSTRSFNQPQH; v_call: TRBV6-1; j_call: TRBJ1-5; clone_size: few
cdr3_aa: SASGGLGYEQY; v_call: TRBV20-1; j_call: TRBJ2-7; clone_size: many
cdr3_aa: SASRARGRYEQY; v_call: TRBV20-1; j_call: TRBJ2-7; clone_size: -
cdr3_aa: SVNKDRATDTQY; v_call: TRBV29-1; j_call: TRBJ2-3; clone_size: many
cdr3_aa: ASSQWGLEAF; v_call: TRBV12-3/TRBV12-4; j_call: TRBJ1-1; clone_size: -
cdr3_aa: SARITGGNTIY; v_call: TRBV20-1; j_call: TRBJ1-3; clone_size: -
cdr3_aa: SVLQLAGVDEQY; v_call: TRBV29-1; j_call: TRBJ2-7; clone_size: -